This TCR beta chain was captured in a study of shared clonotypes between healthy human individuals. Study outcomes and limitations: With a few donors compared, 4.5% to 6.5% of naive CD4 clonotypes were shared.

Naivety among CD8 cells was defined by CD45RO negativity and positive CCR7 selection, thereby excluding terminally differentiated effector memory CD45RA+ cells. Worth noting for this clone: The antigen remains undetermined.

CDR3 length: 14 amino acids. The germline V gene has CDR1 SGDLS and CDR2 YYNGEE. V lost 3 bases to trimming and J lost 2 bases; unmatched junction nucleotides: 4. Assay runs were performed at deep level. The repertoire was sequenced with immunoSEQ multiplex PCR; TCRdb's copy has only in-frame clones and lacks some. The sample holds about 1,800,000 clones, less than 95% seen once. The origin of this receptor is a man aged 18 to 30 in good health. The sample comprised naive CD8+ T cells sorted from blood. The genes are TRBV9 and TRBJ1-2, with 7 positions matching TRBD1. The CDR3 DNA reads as TGTGCCAGCAGCGCTGAACAGGGGAACTATGGCTACACCTTC. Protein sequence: CASSAEQGNYGYTF.